This is a list of T cell receptor beta chains from one sample in a study of blood T cell repertoires in COVID-19. The method was immunoSEQ multiplex PCR; TCRdb's version includes in-frame clones alone and lacks a portion of them. The sample shows around 110,000 clones, 80% to 90% of them seen only once. The sample comprised peripheral blood. All receptors derive from a man aged 35 to 55 with acute or convalescent COVID-19. Both conserved end residues are part of each CDR3. The order of the fields is V gene, D gene, clone size, CDR3 protein. A D gene is named only where the DNA matches it firmly. Size tells how often a clone was seen (once, few, many) or the class of an expanded clone, and some rows leave it out.

v_gene: TRBV15
d_gene: NA
abundance: NA
CDR3aa: CATSRVGALSYNEQFF

v_gene: TRBV6-5
d_gene: NA
abundance: NA
CDR3aa: CASSTFARDNEQFF

v_gene: TRBV3-1/TRBV3-2
d_gene: NA
abundance: NA
CDR3aa: CASSQDGAASSYGYTF

v_gene: TRBV11-2
d_gene: TRBD1
abundance: NA
CDR3aa: CASSRNTGQAPYTF

v_gene: TRBV18
d_gene: NA
abundance: NA
CDR3aa: CASSPWAPNGEKLFF

v_gene: TRBV9
d_gene: TRBD1
abundance: NA
CDR3aa: CASSATGANSGANVLTF

v_gene: TRBV9
d_gene: TRBD1
abundance: NA
CDR3aa: CASSVGQGSEKLFF

v_gene: TRBV20-1
d_gene: NA
abundance: NA
CDR3aa: CSADLVNEQFF

v_gene: TRBV3-1/TRBV3-2
d_gene: TRBD1
abundance: NA
CDR3aa: CASSLGTGGTEAFF

v_gene: TRBV7-2
d_gene: TRBD2
abundance: NA
CDR3aa: CASSYGGDGTYEQYF

v_gene: TRBV6-5
d_gene: NA
abundance: NA
CDR3aa: CASSFADISVAEAFF

v_gene: TRBV10-1
d_gene: NA
abundance: NA
CDR3aa: CASRVDRPASNYGYTF

v_gene: TRBV6-5
d_gene: TRBD1
abundance: NA
CDR3aa: CASRLSRGHGYTF

v_gene: TRBV7-9
d_gene: TRBD1
abundance: few
CDR3aa: CASSSDRAVRELFF

v_gene: TRBV25-1
d_gene: TRBD1
abundance: NA
CDR3aa: CASSEAGTGNYGYTF

v_gene: TRBV5-6
d_gene: NA
abundance: NA
CDR3aa: CASSSGGGSSYNEQFF

v_gene: TRBV11-2
d_gene: TRBD1
abundance: NA
CDR3aa: CASSPTTGGIMGYTF

v_gene: TRBV28
d_gene: NA
abundance: NA
CDR3aa: CASSFPGWDTQYF

v_gene: TRBV3-1/TRBV3-2
d_gene: NA
abundance: few
CDR3aa: CASSQDAWAGDNEQFF

v_gene: TRBV5-1
d_gene: TRBD1
abundance: NA
CDR3aa: CASSLDAYRGAKNIQYF

v_gene: TRBV7-9
d_gene: TRBD1
abundance: NA
CDR3aa: CASRWTGGSGELFF

v_gene: TRBV15
d_gene: NA
abundance: NA
CDR3aa: CATSRGQESTDTQYF

v_gene: TRBV10-2
d_gene: NA
abundance: once
CDR3aa: CASSVTGTEAFF

v_gene: TRBV3-1/TRBV3-2
d_gene: TRBD1
abundance: NA
CDR3aa: CASGQGGEQYF

v_gene: TRBV7-9
d_gene: NA
abundance: NA
CDR3aa: CASSQDSASNQPQHF

v_gene: TRBV11-2
d_gene: TRBD2
abundance: NA
CDR3aa: CASSPRGERSYNEQFF

v_gene: TRBV28
d_gene: NA
abundance: NA
CDR3aa: CASSFPPSAGAKNIQYF

v_gene: TRBV7-8
d_gene: NA
abundance: NA
CDR3aa: CASSLDREREQYF

v_gene: TRBV6-1
d_gene: NA
abundance: once
CDR3aa: CASSEVIGRGQPQHF

v_gene: TRBV6-6
d_gene: NA
abundance: once
CDR3aa: CASSFRGETQYF

v_gene: TRBV27
d_gene: TRBD1
abundance: NA
CDR3aa: CASSFLPGQGAYNSPLHF

v_gene: TRBV6-6
d_gene: NA
abundance: NA
CDR3aa: CASSYRQGTEAFF

v_gene: TRBV7-9
d_gene: NA
abundance: once
CDR3aa: CASSLGGGATNEKLFF

v_gene: TRBV4-3
d_gene: TRBD2
abundance: NA
CDR3aa: CASSQASGGGYNEQFF

v_gene: TRBV6-5
d_gene: NA
abundance: NA
CDR3aa: CASSYDRNYGYTF

v_gene: TRBV5-5
d_gene: TRBD1
abundance: NA
CDR3aa: CASTGTARNVQYF

v_gene: TRBV5-6
d_gene: TRBD2
abundance: NA
CDR3aa: CASSLGLGYNEQFF

v_gene: TRBV28
d_gene: NA
abundance: NA
CDR3aa: CASSLYDLSSYNEQFF

v_gene: TRBV3-1/TRBV3-2
d_gene: TRBD1
abundance: NA
CDR3aa: CASSLPRGQTFNTGELFF

v_gene: TRBV2
d_gene: NA
abundance: NA
CDR3aa: CASSAGAPYEQYF

v_gene: TRBV7-2
d_gene: TRBD2
abundance: NA
CDR3aa: CASSLATSGGNFEQYF

v_gene: TRBV29-1
d_gene: TRBD1
abundance: NA
CDR3aa: CSVAQGGHYGYTF

v_gene: TRBV29-1
d_gene: TRBD1
abundance: NA
CDR3aa: CSANQGVNTGELFF

v_gene: TRBV2
d_gene: TRBD2
abundance: NA
CDR3aa: CASSEPSGRKETQYF

v_gene: TRBV7-2
d_gene: TRBD2
abundance: NA
CDR3aa: CASSLQPPRLAGGEQTQYF

v_gene: TRBV25-1
d_gene: TRBD1
abundance: NA
CDR3aa: CAIMDRTYGYTF

v_gene: TRBV7-2
d_gene: NA
abundance: NA
CDR3aa: CASSQRLGGANEQFF

v_gene: TRBV28
d_gene: NA
abundance: once
CDR3aa: CASSLGRLTF

v_gene: TRBV18
d_gene: NA
abundance: NA
CDR3aa: CASSPPGQYEQYF

v_gene: TRBV7-2
d_gene: NA
abundance: NA
CDR3aa: CASSTGLSQETQYF

v_gene: TRBV11-2
d_gene: NA
abundance: NA
CDR3aa: CASSLNQGRGGYTF